This TCR beta chain comes out of a study of T cell responses to AZD1222 COVID-19 vaccine. Here immunoSEQ multiplex PCR was the method, and the copy in TCRdb shows in-frame clones only, minus some. The table has about 150,000 clones, 88% seen once. This clone was recorded once. After removal of 0 bases from V and 6 bases from J, the junction contained 16 bases not matched to a gene. Germline values: CDR1 LNHNV, CDR2 YYDKDF (reference sequence). This CDR3 contains 20 residues. The genes are TRBV15 and TRBJ2-6; 8 bases are a match to TRBD1. The clonotype was recovered from an adult in good health. This specimen consisted of peripheral blood, obtained on day 0 of AZD1222 vaccination. CDR3 region: CATSRESLQGARPEANVLTF. The CDR3 bases are TGTGCCACCAGCAGAGAATCGCTCCAGGGGGCTCGTCCTGAGGCCAACGTCCTGACTTTC.